A single sample gave rise to the 21 T cell receptor beta chains below, sequenced in a study of cytomegalovirus exposure and HLA in healthy donors. Both 60 Vbeta primers and 13 Jbeta primers went into the PCR. TCRdb's copy holds only in-frame clones and misses some; the assay was immunoSEQ multiplex PCR. The listing records around 75,000 clones. Sequencing was carried out using PBMCs. These receptor sequences come from a man aged 45-65 years in good health and CMV-seropositive.

This chain uses TRBV5-1 with TRBJ2-5; 14 bases fit TRBD2. The CDR3 runs to 16 residues. Trimming removed 4 bases from V and 5 bases from J; junction bases left unmatched: 7. Germline V CDR1 and CDR2: SGHRS, YFSETQ. CDR3 amino acids: CASSGGLAGGHETQYF. CDR3 DNA: TGCGCCAGCAGCGGTGGACTAGCGGGGGGACATGAGACCCAGTACTTC. Looking up the rest from reference TRBV5-1 and TRBJ2-5 gives the full variable domain: KAGVTQTPRYLIKTRGQQVTLSCSPISGHRSVSWYQQTPGQGLQFLFEYFSETQRNKGNFPGRFSGRQFSNSRSEMNVSTLELGDSALYLCASSGGLAGGHETQYFGPGTRLLVL.

A remark on this clone: At the DNA level, this CDR3 is encoded by other sequences in the same sample as well. The chain couples TRBV5-4 to TRBJ2-3; TRBD1 matches 8 bases. Germline trimming cut 4 bases from V and 2 bases from J; bases unmatched to any gene: 6. Germline assignment: CDR1 SGHNT and CDR2 YYREEE (reference sequence). The CDR3 loop spans 15 amino acids. CDR3 protein: CASSPTGDFTDTQYF. DNA of the CDR3: TGTGCCAGCAGCCCGACAGGGGACTTCACAGATACGCAGTATTTT.

This rearrangement joins TRBV7-9 to TRBJ2-2, with a possible D match to TRBD1 (6 bases). The CDR3 consists of 16 residues. The V and J ends lost 1 base and 2 bases respectively, with 11 bases between them. Germline CDR1 reads SEHNR; CDR2 reads FQNEAQ (reference sequence). CDR3: CASSLEGVPNTGELFF. Here the CDR3 DNA reads TGTGCCAGCAGCTTAGAGGGGGTGCCTAACACCGGGGAGCTGTTTTTT.

The chain recombines TRBV2 with TRBJ2-5; 7 nucleotides line up with TRBD1. The germline CDR1 and CDR2 sequences are SNHLY and FYNNEI. V was clipped by 1 base and J by 1 base; unmatched bases: 0. The CDR3 has 14 residues. CDR3 residues: CASSEEGAQETQYF. CDR3 bases: TGTGCCAGCAGTGAAGAGGGGGCCCAAGAGACCCAGTACTTC.

The V and J genes are TRBV18 and TRBJ2-2; D ambiguous. V was cut by 3 bases and J by 1 base, with 12 bases left in between. Germline V gene data show CDR1 as KGHSH and CDR2 as LQKENI. This CDR3 spans 16 amino acids. CDR3 sequence: CASSPLTRGNTGELFF. CDR3 DNA: TGTGCCAGCTCACCTCTCACGAGAGGGAACACCGGGGAGCTGTTTTTT.

The chain carries TRBV10-3 and TRBJ2-5; 9 bases match TRBD1. CDR1 is ENHRY, CDR2 SYGVKD, per germline. J was trimmed by 5 bases and V by 10 bases; bases with no gene match: 2. This CDR3 spans 11 amino acids. DNA of the CDR3: TGTGCCACAGGGACAGGGGAGACCCAGTACTTC. Residues: CATGTGETQYF.

The rearrangement links TRBV5-1 to TRBJ2-3; D is unclear. The germline CDR1 and CDR2 sequences are SGHRS and YFSETQ. This CDR3 spans 14 amino acids. The V end lost 2 bases, the J end lost 0 bases, and 7 bases lay between the germline ends. The CDR3 DNA is TGCGCCAGCAGCTTCCAGACTAGCACAGATACGCAGTATTTT. It yields the protein CASSFQTSTDTQYF. The full variable domain, completed using reference TRBV5-1 and TRBJ2-3, is KAGVTQTPRYLIKTRGQQVTLSCSPISGHRSVSWYQQTPGQGLQFLFEYFSETQRNKGNFPGRFSGRQFSNSRSEMNVSTLELGDSALYLCASSFQTSTDTQYFGPGTRLTVL.

J is TRBJ1-1 and V is TRBV6-1, with D tentatively TRBD1 (5 bases). Germline CDR1 MNHNS, CDR2 SASEGT. V lost 6 bases and J lost 0, with 11 bases in between. This CDR3 has 14 residues. CDR3 in amino acids: CASRTVPMNTEAFF. The CDR3 bases are TGTGCCAGCAGGACAGTGCCCATGAACACTGAAGCTTTCTTT.

This chain's CDR3 is CASSLESRGGDTQYF. Here the CDR3 DNA reads TGTGCCAGCAGCTTAGAATCCCGCGGCGGCGATACGCAGTATTTT. The chain has TRBV7-8 and TRBJ2-3; no reliable D call. CDR1 and CDR2 from the germline V gene are SGHVS and FQNEAQ. The CDR3 sequence is 15 residues long. With 1 base removed from V and 6 bases from J, the gap between germline ends came to 14 bases. The full variable domain, its missing parts supplied by reference TRBV7-8 and TRBJ2-3, is GAGVSQSPRYKVAKRGQDVALRCDPISGHVSLFWYQQALGQGPEFLTYFQNEAQLDKSGLPSDRFFAERPEGSVSTLKIQRTQQEDSAVYLCASSLESRGGDTQYFGPGTRLTVL.

The chain couples TRBV25-1 to TRBJ2-3; possible D gene TRBD1, 6 bases. This CDR3 has 17 residues. Germline V CDR1 and CDR2: MGHDK, SYGVNS. Deletions cut 1 base from V and 6 bases from J, with 20 bases between. CDR3 residues: CASSESPGDSRSDTQYF. CDR3 nucleotide sequence: TGTGCCAGCAGTGAATCCCCAGGGGATTCTAGATCGGATACGCAGTATTTT.

Here the CDR3 reads CASSLMPPPGAEAFF. The CDR3 region has the DNA TGTGCCAGCAGCTTAATGCCGCCGCCGGGGGCTGAAGCTTTCTTT. The chain combines TRBV7-3 with TRBJ1-1, with D possibly matching TRBD1 (5 bases). Trimming pared 1 base from V and 6 bases from J, leaving 15 bases between. Germline lookup yields CDR1 SGHTA and CDR2 FQGTGA. The CDR3 is made up of 15 amino acids.

This chain links TRBV6-1 with TRBJ1-2; D remains ambiguous. The CDR3 is 13 residues long. The ends were cut back, 1 base at V and 2 bases at J, with 5 bases in the middle. Germline V CDR1 and CDR2: MNHNS, SASEGT. The CDR3: CASSEGENYGYTF. The DNA for the CDR3 is TGTGCCAGCAGTGAAGGGGAGAACTATGGCTACACCTTC.

V and J are TRBV5-6 and TRBJ2-7, with a tentative D call TRBD1 (6 bases). In germline, CDR1 is SGHDT, CDR2 YYEEEE. CDR3 length: 14 amino acids. Trimming took 4 bases from V and 3 from J, leaving 14 bases between them. The CDR3 sequence: CASSAMGHNYEQYF. The DNA of the CDR3 is TGTGCCAGCAGCGCCATGGGACATAACTACGAGCAGTACTTC.

The chain is built from TRBV7-6 and TRBJ2-7; weak D call: TRBD1 (6 bases). CDR1 and CDR2 from the germline V gene are SGHVS and FNYEAQ. CDR3 length: 15 amino acids. V was cut by 1 base and J by 2 bases, with 12 bases left in between. The CDR3 nucleotides are TGTGCCAGCAGCTTAGGACAGGCGAGCGCCTACGAGCAGTACTTC. As protein: CASSLGQASAYEQYF.

J is TRBJ2-2 and V is TRBV7-3; the match to TRBD2 covers 8 bases. CDR1 is SGHTA and CDR2 is FQGTGA in the germline V gene. V was pared by 2 bases and J by 0 bases, with 5 bases of the junction left unmatched. This CDR3 is 17 amino acids long. The CDR3 spells CASSLYSGEPNTGELFF. DNA for the CDR3: TGTGCCAGCAGCTTATATAGCGGGGAGCCGAACACCGGGGAGCTGTTTTTT.

The chain links TRBV5-1 to TRBJ1-2, with D perhaps matching TRBD1 (5 bases). Germline CDR1 is SGHRS and CDR2 is YFSETQ. Between the trimmed V and J ends, which lost 1 base and 9 bases, there was a span of 13 bases. The CDR3 spans 13 residues. CDR3: CASSLIGGERYTF. The CDR3 region has the DNA TGCGCCAGCAGCTTGATCGGGGGGGAGCGCTACACCTTC.

The gene calls are TRBV5-1 and TRBJ2-5, with D uncertain. This CDR3 has 16 amino acids. Deletions cut 2 bases from V and 0 bases from J, with 14 bases between. The germline V gene has CDR1 SGHRS and CDR2 YFSETQ. The CDR3 here is CASSLGTVFYQETQYF. CDR3 coding DNA: TGCGCCAGCAGCTTAGGAACAGTGTTCTACCAAGAGACCCAGTACTTC.

This chain connects TRBV6-5 to TRBJ1-4; 8 nucleotides line up with TRBD1. J was trimmed by 8 bases and V by 3 bases; bases with no gene match: 8. From germline, CDR1 is MNHEY and CDR2 SVGAGI. The CDR3 loop spans 15 amino acids. The CDR3 protein is CASSYGYRGWEKLFF. CDR3 in DNA: TGTGCCAGCAGTTATGGATACAGGGGGTGGGAAAAACTGTTTTTT.

The chain combines TRBV18 with TRBJ1-1; D is ambiguous. Trimming took off 2 bases at V and 6 bases at J, with 7 bases between the two ends. The CDR3 is 12 residues long. The germline CDR1 and CDR2 sequences are KGHSH and LQKENI. CDR3 DNA: TGTGCCAGCTCACCATGGGCAGCTGAAGCTTTCTTT. This encodes CASSPWAAEAFF. Supplemented by reference TRBV18 and TRBJ1-1, the full variable domain reads NAGVMQNPRHLVRRRGQEARLRCSPMKGHSHVYWYRQLPEEGLKFMVYLQKENIIDESGMPKERFSAEFPKEGPSILRIQQVVRGDSAAYFCASSPWAAEAFFGQGTRLTVV.

The chain joins TRBV7-2 to TRBJ2-5, with 8 nucleotides matching TRBD1. Germline CDR1 and CDR2: SGHTA and FQGNSA. This CDR3 comprises 16 residues. V gave up 5 bases and J gave up 1 base; unmatched junction bases: 9. The chain's CDR3 is CASSRDRFYVQETQYF. The DNA of the CDR3 is TGTGCCAGCAGCCGGGACAGGTTTTATGTCCAAGAGACCCAGTACTTC.

V usage is TRBV5-4 and J usage is TRBJ1-1; 7 bases match TRBD1. This CDR3 contains 14 residues. Losses at the gene ends were 4 bases for V and 1 base for J; bases not matched to a gene: 4. The germline V gene encodes CDR1 SGHNT and CDR2 YYREEE (reference sequence). The CDR3 nucleotides read TGTGCCAGCAGCCGGACAGGACCGAACACTGAAGCTTTCTTT. Protein: CASSRTGPNTEAFF.